The next 8 T cell receptor beta chains were all read from a single sample in a study of blood T cells in healthy people across ages. Sample-barcoded 5' priming and a J-beta primer mix drove a second PCR of about 6 to 11 cycles. From the 5' RACE reads, TCRdb called clonotypes with MiXCR, one entry per CDR3 protein. The table includes under 1,000,000 distinct CDR3 sequences, roughly 46% detected once. What was sequenced was blood. The receptors here all came from a man older than 75 in good health.

This clonotype was recorded a few times. The rearrangement uses TRBV6-2 or TRBV6-3 and TRBJ2-7, with D hard to call. From germline, CDR1 is MNHEY and CDR2 SVGEGT. The ends were cut back, 2 bases at V and 0 bases at J, with 14 bases in the middle. The CDR3 has 16 amino acids. The CDR3 DNA is TGTGCCAGCAGTTACCCTCTAGGCGGTAGCTCCTACGAGCAGTACTTC. Amino acids: CASSYPLGGSSYEQYF.

The chain is built from TRBV28 and TRBJ2-1; D is perhaps TRBD2 (5 bases). Germline CDR1 and CDR2: MDHEN and SYDVKM. The ends were cut back, 5 bases at V and 10 bases at J, with 12 bases in the middle. The CDR3 is 12 amino acids. The CDR3 region is CASSRGNYEQFF. The CDR3 nucleotides are TGTGCCAGCAGTAGAGGGAACTACGAGCAGTTCTTC. The whole variable domain, filled in from reference TRBV28 and TRBJ2-1, reads DVKVTQSSRYLVKRTGEKVFLECVQDMDHENMFWYRQDPGLGLRLIYFSYDVKMKEKGDIPEGYSVSREKKERFSLILESASTNQTSMYLCASSRGNYEQFFGPGTRLTVL.

This clonotype showed up just a few times. V and J are TRBV20-1 and TRBJ2-1; no firm D call. Germline CDR1 is DFQATT and CDR2 is SNEGSKA (reference sequence). V lost 5 bases to trimming and J lost 4 bases, with 12 bases between them. The CDR3 totals 13 residues. CDR3 bases: TGCAGTGCTGCGGAGACGAATTACAATGAGCAGTTCTTC. Its protein product is CSAAETNYNEQFF.

The chain is built from TRBV20-1 and TRBJ1-4; D unclear. CDR1 and CDR2 from the germline V gene are DFQATT and SNEGSKA (reference sequence). This CDR3 has 14 amino acids. V shed 1 base and J shed 0 bases, with 6 bases lying between them. CDR3 sequence (DNA): TGCAGTGCTAGAGTCCCCGCAACTAATGAAAAACTGTTTTTT. Translated: CSARVPATNEKLFF.

The chain recombines TRBV2 with TRBJ2-3; D might be TRBD1 (5 bases). CDR3 size: 13 residues. V was pared by 6 bases and J by 6 bases, with 13 bases between. Germline CDR1 reads SNHLY; CDR2 reads FYNNEI. DNA of the CDR3: TGTGCCAGCAGCCAATCTAGGGGCGATACGCAGTATTTT. Its translation is CASSQSRGDTQYF.

This clonotype has a handful of counts. This rearrangement joins TRBV7-3 to TRBJ2-1; TRBD2 matches 10 bases. The last part of the DNA fits TRBJ2-7 better; the J call may be wrong. From germline, CDR1 is SGHTA and CDR2 FQGTGA. The CDR3 is made up of 15 amino acids. The CDR3 loop is CASSLAGGAYNEQYF. The CDR3 region has the DNA TGTGCCAGCAGTTTAGCGGGAGGCGCCTACAATGAGCAGTACTTC.

This sequence joins TRBV20-1 and TRBJ2-5; no definite D call. CDR1 DFQATT and CDR2 SNEGSKA come from the germline V gene (reference sequence). CDR3 length: 11 amino acids. Deletions cut 6 bases from V and 4 bases from J, with 9 bases between. The CDR3 DNA reads as TGCAGTGCCGTACTCCCAGAGACCCAGTACTTC. Protein sequence: CSAVLPETQYF.

The chain uses TRBV4-1 and TRBJ2-2; 8 nucleotides match TRBD1. Trimming cost V 3 bases and J 2 bases; bases outside gene matches: 5. Per the germline V gene, CDR1 is MGHRA and CDR2 is YSYEKL. The CDR3 contains 16 residues. The CDR3 DNA reads TGCGCCAGCAGCCAGTCGACAGGGGTAAACACCGGGGAGCTGTTTTTT. Its protein is CASSQSTGVNTGELFF.